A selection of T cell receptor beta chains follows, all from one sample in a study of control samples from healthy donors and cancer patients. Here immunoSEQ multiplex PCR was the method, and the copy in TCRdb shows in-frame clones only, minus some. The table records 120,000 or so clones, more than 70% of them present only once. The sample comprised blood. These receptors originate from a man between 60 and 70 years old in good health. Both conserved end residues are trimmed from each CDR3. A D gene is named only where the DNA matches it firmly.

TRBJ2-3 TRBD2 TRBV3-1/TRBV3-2 ASSPTSGGTDTQY
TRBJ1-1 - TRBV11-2 ASSLVRGPSTEAF
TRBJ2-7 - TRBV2 ASSERLGSGEQY
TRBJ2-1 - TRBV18 ASSPSYNEQF
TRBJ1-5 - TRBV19 ASSTHRSISNQPQH
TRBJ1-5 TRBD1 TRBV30 AWSTGQPNQPQH
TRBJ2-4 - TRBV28 ASRVTGALAKNIQY
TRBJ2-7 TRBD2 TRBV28 ASSLPSGVYEQY
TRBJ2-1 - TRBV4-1 ASSQDGGSYNEQF
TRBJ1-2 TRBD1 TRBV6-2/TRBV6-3 ASSLTISAGTDPYGYT
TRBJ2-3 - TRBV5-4 ASSLPGQGTPDTQY
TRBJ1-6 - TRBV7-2 ASSLSSGMRNYNSPLH
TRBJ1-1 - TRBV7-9 ASSAAGTWGTEAF
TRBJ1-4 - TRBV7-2 ASSLAQGGGGEKLF
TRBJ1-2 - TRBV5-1 ASTLEGLGGYT
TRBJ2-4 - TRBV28 ASSSNTQGQY
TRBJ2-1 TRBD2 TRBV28 ASSSAGGNYNEQF
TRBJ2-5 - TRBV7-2 ASSLGRNQETQY
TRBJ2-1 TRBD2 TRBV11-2 ASSSTSGAYNEQF